The 27 T cell receptor beta chains given below trace back to one sample, sequenced in a study of blood T cell repertoires in COVID-19. Repertoires were generated with immunoSEQ multiplex PCR, while TCRdb's copy carries only in-frame clones and drops some. The table shows 180,000 or so clones, with approximately 86% occurring only once. Material for sequencing was peripheral blood. The receptors here all came from a man aged 55-75 years with acute or convalescent COVID-19.

The V call is TRBV5-1, the J call TRBJ2-2; unclear D gene. The CDR3 is made up of 15 amino acids. Between the trimmed V and J ends, which lost 4 bases and 4 bases, there was a span of 14 bases. Per the germline V gene, CDR1 is SGHRS and CDR2 is YFSETQ. The CDR3 is CASSLPPIPTGELFF. The CDR3 region has the DNA TGCGCCAGCAGCCTGCCCCCTATACCCACCGGGGAGCTGTTTTTT.

This clone was found once. Relative to the germline gene, one junction end is altered; a read error may explain this. The chain combines TRBV7-3 with TRBJ2-1, with 9 bases fitting TRBD2. CDR3 length equals 15 residues. Germline CDR1 reads SGHTA; CDR2 reads FQGTGA. CDR3 amino acids: CASSLVSGGYTEQFF. The CDR3 nucleotides read TGTGCCAGCAGCTTAGTCAGCGGGGGGTACACTGAGCAGTTCTTC.

The V call is TRBV6-2 or TRBV6-3, the J call TRBJ2-7; D is uncertain. This CDR3 is built from 13 residues. V gave up 5 bases and J gave up 2 bases, with 10 bases separating them. The germline gives CDR1 MNHEY, CDR2 SVGEGT. CDR3 loop: CASSPRLAYEQYF. In DNA form, the CDR3 reads TGTGCCAGCAGTCCGCGACTGGCCTACGAGCAGTACTTC.

The rearrangement uses TRBV3-1 (or the pseudogene TRBV3-2) and TRBJ1-5; D gene unclear. V lost 2 bases and J lost 5, with 4 bases in between. CDR3 length: 12 amino acids. Germline CDR1 is LGHDT and CDR2 is YNNKEL (reference sequence). The CDR3 sequence: CASSQPDQPQHF. CDR3 bases: TGTGCCAGCAGCCAACCCGATCAGCCCCAGCATTTT.

The genes are TRBV13 and TRBJ1-4; 11 nucleotides line up with TRBD1. Germline V gene data show CDR1 as PRHDT and CDR2 as FYEKMQ (reference sequence). V dropped 3 bases and J dropped 7; count of bases not matched to a gene: 1. The CDR3 runs 14 residues. The CDR3 protein is CASSLGQGVEKLFF. The CDR3 nucleotides read TGTGCCAGCAGCTTGGGACAGGGGGTTGAAAAACTGTTTTTT.

The CDR3 nucleotides read TGTGCCTGGAGTGGAGGGGGTTACTACGAGCAGTACTTC. Encoded protein: CAWSGGGYYEQYF. The rearrangement links TRBV30 to TRBJ2-7, with D tentatively TRBD1 (6 bases). Deletions cut 1 base from V and 3 bases from J, with 10 bases between. Per germline, CDR1 GTSNPN and CDR2 SVGIG (reference sequence). This CDR3 is 13 amino acids long.

The chain is built from TRBV24-1 and TRBJ2-3, with TRBD2 as a possible D gene (6 bases). This CDR3 has 16 residues. The germline V gene encodes CDR1 KGHDR and CDR2 SFDVKD. V was pared by 4 bases and J by 2 bases, with 15 bases between. CDR3 sequence reads: CATSEGLARPTDTQYF. The DNA for the CDR3 is TGTGCCACCAGTGAAGGGCTAGCGAGACCCACAGATACGCAGTATTTT.

To note about this clone: At the DNA level, this CDR3 is encoded by other sequences in the same sample as well. The chain recombines TRBV28 with TRBJ1-5; D is ambiguous. CDR1 and CDR2 (germline): MDHEN, SYDVKM. The CDR3 is 12 amino acids. The ends were cut back, 7 bases at V and 4 bases at J, with 8 bases in the middle. In nucleotides, the CDR3 is TGTGCCAGCACCCAGTTGAATCAGCCCCAGCATTTT. It specifies CASTQLNQPQHF.

The chain has TRBV3-1 (or the pseudogene TRBV3-2) and TRBJ1-1, with D possibly matching TRBD1 (5 bases). V was cut by 1 base and J by 5 bases, with 17 bases left in between. This CDR3 region has 16 residues. Germline CDR1 LGHDT, CDR2 YNNKEL (reference sequence). The CDR3 sequence: CASSQGWSRGGTEAFF. CDR3 coding DNA: TGTGCCAGCAGCCAAGGATGGAGTAGGGGCGGTACTGAAGCTTTCTTT.

This clone was counted a few times. This chain links TRBV30 with TRBJ2-7, with D possibly TRBD2 on 6 matching bases. Looked up from germline, CDR1 is GTSNPN and CDR2 is SVGIG (reference sequence). V lost 4 bases to trimming and J lost 2 bases, with 18 bases between them. This CDR3 region has 15 residues. The CDR3 protein is CAWTKRRVTTYEQYF. The CDR3 DNA sequence: TGTGCCTGGACCAAGAGGAGGGTTACCACCTACGAGCAGTACTTC.

V is TRBV6-1 and J is TRBJ1-2, with TRBD1 identical over 7 bases. This CDR3 region has 16 residues. After removal of 2 bases from V and 4 bases from J, the junction contained 10 bases not matched to a gene. CDR1 MNHNS and CDR2 SASEGT come from the germline V gene. In nucleotides, the CDR3 is TGTGCCAGCAGTGAACCCACGACAGGGTGGATCTATGGCTACACCTTC. Its translation is CASSEPTTGWIYGYTF.

The chain couples TRBV12-3 or TRBV12-4 to TRBJ2-7, with D perhaps matching TRBD2 (6 bases). V was pared by 3 bases and J by 0 bases, with 6 bases between. This CDR3 region has 13 residues. The CDR3: CASSFSGSYEQYF. CDR3 bases: TGTGCCAGCAGTTTTAGCGGCTCCTACGAGCAGTACTTC.

With respect to this clone: The identical CDR3 is also encoded by other nucleotide sequences in the sample. The chain has TRBV5-1 and TRBJ2-7, with 8 bases aligning to TRBD2. The junction had 4 bases not matched to a gene; V was cut back by 1 base and J by 4 bases. The CDR3 covers 14 residues. The germline V gene has CDR1 SGHRS and CDR2 YFSETQ. CDR3 DNA: TGCGCCAGCAGCTTGATAGCGGGATCGTACGAGCAGTACTTC. This encodes CASSLIAGSYEQYF.

The rearrangement uses TRBV24-1 and TRBJ2-7; 7 nucleotides match TRBD2. The germline gives CDR1 KGHDR, CDR2 SFDVKD. CDR3 size: 12 residues. DNA for the CDR3: TGTGCTAACCGGATCGGGAGGTACGAGCAGTACTTC. Residues: CANRIGRYEQYF.

The gene calls are TRBV28 and TRBJ2-7, with D uncertain. The CDR3 totals 11 residues. Germline CDR1 reads MDHEN; CDR2 reads SYDVKM. The V and J ends lost 6 bases and 6 bases respectively, with 9 bases between them. The CDR3 bases are TGTGCCAGCAGCCCCACGGGCGAGCAGTACTTC. Translating it yields CASSPTGEQYF.

This rearrangement joins TRBV6-5 to TRBJ2-7, with 12 positions matching TRBD1. The germline V gene encodes CDR1 MNHEY and CDR2 SVGAGI. The CDR3 is 14 residues long. V gave up 10 bases and J gave up 4 bases; unmatched junction bases: 8. CDR3 bases: TGTGCCACCAAAAGGGGACAGGGGGCTTACGAGCAGTACTTC. Its translation: CATKRGQGAYEQYF.

V is TRBV5-1 and J is TRBJ1-2; 9 bases line up with TRBD1. The germline CDR1 and CDR2 sequences are SGHRS and YFSETQ. V lost 4 bases, J lost 8 bases, and 12 bases stayed unmatched. This CDR3 region has 15 residues. The CDR3 region has the DNA TGCGCCAGCAGCGTTCCGGGACAGGGAGATGGGGGCTACACCTTC. Its protein is CASSVPGQGDGGYTF.

J is TRBJ2-3 and V is TRBV12-3 or TRBV12-4; 8 bases are a match to TRBD2. This CDR3 region has 13 residues. Unmatched junction bases numbered 7, after V lost 1 base and J lost 13 bases. The CDR3 coding sequence is TGTGCCAGCAGTTTAGGAGGAGCGGGAGAGGAGTATTTT. This codes for CASSLGGAGEEYF.

The chain carries TRBV4-1 and TRBJ1-6; D perhaps matches TRBD1 (6 bases). The CDR3 length is 15 residues. V shed 0 bases and J shed 7 bases, with 10 bases lying between them. The germline V gene has CDR1 MGHRA and CDR2 YSYEKL. CDR3 protein: CASSQDNRDNSPLHF. The CDR3 bases are TGCGCCAGCAGCCAAGACAACAGGGACAATTCACCCCTCCACTTT.

The chain joins TRBV7-7 to TRBJ2-1; 7 bases align to TRBD2. V lost 2 bases to trimming and J lost 6 bases; unmatched junction nucleotides: 10. Per germline, CDR1 SSHAT and CDR2 FNYEAQ (reference sequence). The CDR3 is made up of 16 amino acids. The CDR3 nucleotides are TGTGCCAGCAGCTTAACTAGGGACCCGGGGGGCAATGAGCAGTTCTTC. This encodes CASSLTRDPGGNEQFF.

The sample holds one count of this clone. The CDR3 DNA reads as TGTGCCAGCAGCCAGAGGACTCTCTATGGCTACACCTTC. This sequence encodes CASSQRTLYGYTF. The rearrangement joins TRBV3-1 (or the pseudogene TRBV3-2) to TRBJ1-2, with D unclear. V dropped 3 bases and J dropped 4 bases, with 9 bases sitting between them. The CDR3 has 13 residues. Germline CDR1 reads LGHDT; CDR2 reads YNNKEL (reference sequence).

The chain carries TRBV3-1 (or the pseudogene TRBV3-2) and TRBJ1-1; no reliable D call. CDR3 length: 16 amino acids. The V and J ends lost 0 bases and 3 bases respectively, with 14 bases between them. Looked up from germline, CDR1 is LGHDT and CDR2 is YNNKEL (reference sequence). As DNA, the CDR3 is TGTGCCAGCAGCCAAGAGGGCAGGCCGAGGGACACTGAAGCTTTCTTT. As protein: CASSQEGRPRDTEAFF.

The V gene is TRBV2, the J gene TRBJ2-1, with 11 bases identical to TRBD2. This CDR3 spans 17 amino acids. CDR1 and CDR2 (germline): SNHLY, FYNNEI. The J segment lost 8 bases and the V segment lost 9 bases, leaving 18 bases of the junction unmatched. CDR3 protein: CARAILDGTSGFDEQFF. In DNA, the CDR3 is TGTGCCAGAGCAATTCTCGACGGGACTAGCGGTTTCGATGAGCAGTTCTTC.

This chain uses TRBV6-5 with TRBJ2-1; possibly TRBD2 for D (6 bases). The CDR3 is 15 amino acids. Trimming took 6 bases from V and 2 from J, leaving 14 bases between them. CDR1 and CDR2 (germline): MNHEY, SVGAGI. CDR3: CASRDGTATYNEQFF. The CDR3 DNA is TGTGCCAGCAGGGATGGGACTGCGACCTACAATGAGCAGTTCTTC.

The genes are TRBV3-1 (or the pseudogene TRBV3-2) and TRBJ2-1; 10 bases agree with TRBD2. The CDR3 is 16 amino acids. The germline gives CDR1 LGHDT, CDR2 YNNKEL (reference sequence). Trimming at V came to 4 bases and at J to 1 base, leaving 4 bases not matched to a gene. CDR3 residues: CASSPQLAGSYNEQFF. Written as DNA, the CDR3 is TGTGCCAGCAGCCCCCAACTAGCGGGGTCCTACAATGAGCAGTTCTTC.

J is TRBJ1-6 and V is TRBV6-5; D perhaps matches TRBD1 (6 bases). CDR3 length: 13 residues. Germline V gives CDR1 MNHEY, CDR2 SVGAGI. Trimming left V 2 bases short and J 9 bases short, with 8 bases between. In nucleotides, the CDR3 is TGTGCCAGCAGTTACAGGGGGAGTTCACCCCTCCACTTT. This codes for CASSYRGSSPLHF.

The chain employs TRBV7-3 and TRBJ2-6; 7 bases match TRBD2. CDR3 length: 17 residues. Trimming cost V 2 bases and J 0 bases; bases outside gene matches: 4. Germline V gives CDR1 SGHTA, CDR2 FQGTGA. The CDR3 loop is CASSLYAGDSGANVLTF. Written as DNA, the CDR3 is TGTGCCAGCAGCTTATACGCGGGAGACTCTGGGGCCAACGTCCTGACTTTC.